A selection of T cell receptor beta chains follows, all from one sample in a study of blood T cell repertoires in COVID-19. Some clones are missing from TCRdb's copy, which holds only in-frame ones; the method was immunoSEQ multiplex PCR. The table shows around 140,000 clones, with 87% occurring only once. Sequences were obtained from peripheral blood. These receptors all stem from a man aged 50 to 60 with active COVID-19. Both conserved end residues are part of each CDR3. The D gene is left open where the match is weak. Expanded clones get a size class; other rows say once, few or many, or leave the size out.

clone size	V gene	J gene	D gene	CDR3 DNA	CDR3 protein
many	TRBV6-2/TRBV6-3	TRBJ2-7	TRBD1	TGTGCCAGCAGTCCCCGGACAGGGGCCTACGAGCAGTACTTC	CASSPRTGAYEQYF
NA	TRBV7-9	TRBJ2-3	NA	TGTGCCAGCAGCTTAACTGGTAGCACAGATACGCAGTATTTT	CASSLTGSTDTQYF
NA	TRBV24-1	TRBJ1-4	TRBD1	TGTGCCACCAGTGACCCTGGACAGGGCGAAGCTGAAAAACTGTTTTTT	CATSDPGQGEAEKLFF
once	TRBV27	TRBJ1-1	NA	TGTGCCAGCAGTTTTGGGGGAGGCACTGAAGCTTTCTTT	CASSFGGGTEAFF
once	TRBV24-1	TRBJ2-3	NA	TGTGCCACCAGTGCCGAGGGCACTAGCCGGTCGACGCAGTATTTT	CATSAEGTSRSTQYF
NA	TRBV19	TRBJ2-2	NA	TGTGCCACCTCAGGGGAGAACACCGGGGAGCTGTTTTTT	CATSGENTGELFF
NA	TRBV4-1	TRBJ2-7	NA	TGCGCCAGCAGCCAAGCCAGTACCTACGAGCAGTACTTC	CASSQASTYEQYF
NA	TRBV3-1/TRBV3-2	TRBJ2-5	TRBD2	TGTGCCAGCTCAAGACTAGCGGGGTACCAAGAGACCCAGTACTTC	CASSRLAGYQETQYF
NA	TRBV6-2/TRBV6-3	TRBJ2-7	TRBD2	TGTGCCAGCAGTCCGGGACTAGCGGGGGGGAGCTCCTACGAGCAGTACTTC	CASSPGLAGGSSYEQYF
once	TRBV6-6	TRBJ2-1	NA	TGTGCCAGCAGTCACCCCAGGGACACCTCGTTCTTC	CASSHPRDTSFF
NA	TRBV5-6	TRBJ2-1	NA	TGTGCCAGCAGCCCTCAGGGACATACGGAGCAGTTCTTC	CASSPQGHTEQFF
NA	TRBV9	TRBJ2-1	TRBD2	TGTGCCAGCAGCGAGGCTCCGGGACTAGCGGGAAATGAGCAGTTCTTC	CASSEAPGLAGNEQFF
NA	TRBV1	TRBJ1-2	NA	TGCACCAGCAGCCAAGATTTGGAATCGGGGGGCCCCTATGGCTACACCTTC	CTSSQDLESGGPYGYTF
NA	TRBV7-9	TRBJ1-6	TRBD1	TGTGCCAGCAGCTTGGGAGACAGGGGTAGGGGTTCACCCCTCCACTTT	CASSLGDRGRGSPLHF
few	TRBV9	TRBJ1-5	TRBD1	TGTGCCAGCAGCGGACAGGGGGGAGGTCAGCCCCAGCATTTT	CASSGQGGGQPQHF
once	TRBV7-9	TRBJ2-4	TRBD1	TGTGCCAGCAGCTCAGGGGGTTCAGTGGACATTCAGTACTTC	CASSSGGSVDIQYF
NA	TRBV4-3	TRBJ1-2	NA	TGCGCCAGCAGCCCCACACTCGGGGGGAATGGCTACACCTTC	CASSPTLGGNGYTF
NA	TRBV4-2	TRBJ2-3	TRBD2	TGTGCCAGCAGCCAAGACGGGACTAGCGGGGTCAAAAAGGCAGATACGCAGTATTTT	CASSQDGTSGVKKADTQYF
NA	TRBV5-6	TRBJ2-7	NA	TGTGCCAGCAGCTTTTGGTCGGGGACCTACGAGCAGTACTTC	CASSFWSGTYEQYF
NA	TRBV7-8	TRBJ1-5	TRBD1	TGTGCCAGCAGCCCGGGACAGGGAGAGACCCAGCATTTT	CASSPGQGETQHF
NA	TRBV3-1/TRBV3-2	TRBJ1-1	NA	TGTGCCAGCAGCCCTGTAGAGGGCTTAAACACTGAAGCTTTCTTT	CASSPVEGLNTEAFF
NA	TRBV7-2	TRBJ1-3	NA	TGTGCCAGCAGCTTACTTGGAAACACCATATATTTT	CASSLLGNTIYF